Each of the 11 T cell receptor beta chains below was sequenced from the same sample in a study of CD8+CD57+ T cells in acquired aplastic anemia. Template material for TCR beta VDJ and CDR3 profiling consisted of genomic DNA. TCRdb reprocessed the reads with MiXCR, giving one entry per CDR3 protein. Of 150,000 to 200,000 distinct CDR3 sequences detected, approximately 49% appear once; the ten largest clones hold about 2.9%. Sample: sorted CD4+, CD8+, or CD8+CD57+ T cells (not recorded which) from PBMCs. Receptors were obtained from a human donor in good health.

This clonotype was counted between two and nine times. The chain couples TRBV14 to TRBJ2-7; D call uncertain. The germline CDR1 and CDR2 sequences are SGHDN and FVKESK. V was trimmed by 4 bases and J by 2 bases, leaving 12 bases between them. CDR3 length: 14 amino acids. The CDR3 protein is CASSLRLLTYEQYF. The CDR3 DNA is TGTGCCAGCAGCCTGAGGCTGTTAACCTACGAGCAGTACTTC.

The V call is TRBV15, the J call TRBJ2-5, with 9 nucleotides matching TRBD1. The V segment lost 10 bases and the J segment 3 bases; nucleotides outside the gene matches: 6. This CDR3 spans 13 amino acids. Germline V gene sequence: CDR1 LNHNV, CDR2 YYDKDF (reference sequence). For the CDR3, the DNA is TGTGCCAGTGGGACAGGGAGTAAAGAGACCCAGTACTTC. It encodes CASGTGSKETQYF.

The table lists this clonotype with many counts. The CDR3: CATSDLAGPQETQYF. In DNA, the CDR3 is TGTGCCACCAGTGACCTAGCGGGACCCCAAGAGACCCAGTACTTC. This chain joins TRBV24-1 and TRBJ2-5; the match to TRBD2 covers 9 bases. The CDR3 covers 15 residues. V shed 4 bases, J shed 1 base, and the junction held 3 bases outside the gene matches. Germline V CDR1 and CDR2: KGHDR, SFDVKD.

V gene TRBV7-3 combines with J gene TRBJ2-1; D unclear. V lost 1 base to trimming and J lost 5 bases, with 6 bases between them. This CDR3 has 13 residues. The V gene's germline CDR1 is SGHTA and CDR2 FQGTGA. DNA for the CDR3: TGTGCCAGCAGCTTAAACACTGACAATGAGCAGTTCTTC. It is translated as CASSLNTDNEQFF.

Ten or more counts support this clonotype. The J gene is TRBJ2-7, the V gene TRBV6-1; no clear D gene. From germline, CDR1 is MNHNS and CDR2 SASEGT. The length of the CDR3 is 11 residues. V dropped 8 bases and J dropped 6 bases, with 11 bases sitting between them. The CDR3 spells CASGYRIEQYF. DNA of the CDR3: TGTGCCAGCGGGTATCGAATCGAGCAGTACTTC.

Worth noting for this clonotype: A much larger clonotype is one base distant, so this may be a read error. The chain links TRBV6-1 to TRBJ2-6; tentatively, D is TRBD1 (5 bases). The CDR3 has 13 amino acids. Germline V lookup: CDR1 MNHNS, CDR2 SASEGT. CDR3 nucleotides: TGTGCCAGCAGGGCATCTGGGGCCAGCGTCCTGACTTTC. Amino acids: CASRASGASVLTF.

The gene calls are TRBV20-1 and TRBJ2-5, with 7 bases fitting TRBD2. Trimming at V came to 1 base and at J to 5 bases, leaving 4 bases not matched to a gene. Germline CDR1 DFQATT, CDR2 SNEGSKA (reference sequence). The CDR3 runs to 13 residues. In DNA, the CDR3 is TGCAGTGCTAGAGTCGGGGGGTGGGAGACCCAGTACTTC. It codes for CSARVGGWETQYF.

This clonotype was counted only a few times. The chain recombines TRBV15 with TRBJ1-5, with unresolved D. In germline, CDR1 is LNHNV, CDR2 YYDKDF (reference sequence). V lost 1 base, J lost 0 bases, and 7 bases lay in between. The CDR3 runs 15 residues. This CDR3 is CATSRGPYSNQPQHF. Written as DNA, the CDR3 is TGTGCCACCAGCAGAGGGCCCTATAGCAATCAGCCCCAGCATTTT.

This clonotype was counted a few times. An end of the junction differs from the germline gene, which may be a read error. V is TRBV7-7 and J is TRBJ2-5; no clear D gene. From germline, CDR1 is SSHAT and CDR2 FNYEAQ (reference sequence). The CDR3 contains 13 residues. The CDR3 loop reads CASSSGTQETQYF. In DNA, the CDR3 is TGTGCTAGCAGCTCCGGAACACAAGAGACCCAGTACTTC.

Worth noting for this clonotype: One end of the junction does not line up with germline, which may come from a read error. DNA of the CDR3: TGCAGCGCTAGGGGACTAGCGGGAGGGGCAGATACGCAGTATTTT. This gives the protein CSARGLAGGADTQYF. This chain joins TRBV20-1 and TRBJ2-3, with 16 bases aligning to TRBD2. CDR3 length: 15 amino acids. Germline V lookup: CDR1 DFQATT, CDR2 SNEGSKA (reference sequence).

In its sample, this clonotype was seen once. The chain recombines TRBV7-9 with TRBJ2-7; D unclear. The CDR3 spans 13 residues. Germline V CDR1 and CDR2: SEHNR, FQNEAQ (reference sequence). V was pared by 6 bases and J by 2 bases, with 11 bases between. The CDR3 sequence is CASSIQEPYEQYF. The CDR3 bases are TGTGCCAGCAGTATCCAGGAGCCCTACGAGCAGTACTTC.